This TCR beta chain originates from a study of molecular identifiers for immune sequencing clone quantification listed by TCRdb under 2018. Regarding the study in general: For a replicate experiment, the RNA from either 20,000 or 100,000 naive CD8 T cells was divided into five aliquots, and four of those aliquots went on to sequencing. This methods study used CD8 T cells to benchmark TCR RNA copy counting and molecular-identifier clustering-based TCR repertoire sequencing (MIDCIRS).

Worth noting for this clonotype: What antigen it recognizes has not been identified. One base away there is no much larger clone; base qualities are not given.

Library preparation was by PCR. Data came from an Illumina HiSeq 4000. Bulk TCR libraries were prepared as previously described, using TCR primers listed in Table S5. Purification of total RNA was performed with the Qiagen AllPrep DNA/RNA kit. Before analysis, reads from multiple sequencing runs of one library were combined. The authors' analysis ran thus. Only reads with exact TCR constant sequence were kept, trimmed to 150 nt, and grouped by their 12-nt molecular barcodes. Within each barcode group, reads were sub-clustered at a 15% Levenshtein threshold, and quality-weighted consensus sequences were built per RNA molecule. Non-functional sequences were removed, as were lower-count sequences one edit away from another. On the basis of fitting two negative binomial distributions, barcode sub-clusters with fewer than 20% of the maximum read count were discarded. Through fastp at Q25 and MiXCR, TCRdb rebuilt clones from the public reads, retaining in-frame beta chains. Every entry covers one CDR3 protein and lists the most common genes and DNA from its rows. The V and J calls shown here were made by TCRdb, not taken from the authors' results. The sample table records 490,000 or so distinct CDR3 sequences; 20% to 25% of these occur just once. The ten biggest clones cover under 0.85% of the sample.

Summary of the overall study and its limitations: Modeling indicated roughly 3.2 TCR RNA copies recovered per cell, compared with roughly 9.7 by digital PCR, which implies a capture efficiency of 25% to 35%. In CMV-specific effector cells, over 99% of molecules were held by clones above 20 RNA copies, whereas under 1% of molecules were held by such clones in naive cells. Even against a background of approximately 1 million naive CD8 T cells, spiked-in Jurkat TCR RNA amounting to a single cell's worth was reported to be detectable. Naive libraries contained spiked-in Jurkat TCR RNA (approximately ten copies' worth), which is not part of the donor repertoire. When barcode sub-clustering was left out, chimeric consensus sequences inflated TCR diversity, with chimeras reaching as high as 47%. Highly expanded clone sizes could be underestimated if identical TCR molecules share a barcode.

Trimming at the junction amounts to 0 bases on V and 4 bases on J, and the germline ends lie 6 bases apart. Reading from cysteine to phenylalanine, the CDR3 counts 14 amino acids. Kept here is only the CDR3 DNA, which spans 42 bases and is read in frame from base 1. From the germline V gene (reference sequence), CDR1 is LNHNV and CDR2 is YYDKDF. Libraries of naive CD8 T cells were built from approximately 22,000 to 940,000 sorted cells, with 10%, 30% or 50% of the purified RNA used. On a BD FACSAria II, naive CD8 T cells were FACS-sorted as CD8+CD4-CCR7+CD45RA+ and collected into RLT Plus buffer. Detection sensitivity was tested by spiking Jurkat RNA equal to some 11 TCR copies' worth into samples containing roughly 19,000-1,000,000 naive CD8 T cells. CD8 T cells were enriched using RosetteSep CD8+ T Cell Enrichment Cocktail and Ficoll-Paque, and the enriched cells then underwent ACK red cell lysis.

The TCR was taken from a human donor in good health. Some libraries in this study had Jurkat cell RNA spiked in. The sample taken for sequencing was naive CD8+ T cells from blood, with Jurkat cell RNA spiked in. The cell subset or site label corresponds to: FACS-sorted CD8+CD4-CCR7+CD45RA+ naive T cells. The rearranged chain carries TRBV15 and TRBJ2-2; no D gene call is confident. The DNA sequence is TGTGCCACCAGCAGAGATCCTACCACCGGGGAGCTGTTTTTT. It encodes CATSRDPTTGELFF.